The 16 T cell receptor beta chains given below trace back to one sample, sequenced in a study of T cell responses to AZD1222 COVID-19 vaccine. Repertoires were generated with immunoSEQ multiplex PCR, while TCRdb's copy carries only in-frame clones and drops some. The sample records 40,000 to 60,000 clones, around 90% being singletons. The sample in question was peripheral blood, obtained 28 days after the second AZD1222 dose. These receptors were taken from an adult who received the AZD1222 COVID-19 vaccine.

The CDR3 nucleotides read TGTGCCAGCAGCAAACGGACAGGGGGTCTCTCTGGAAACACCATATATTTT. Translation gives CASSKRTGGLSGNTIYF. The chain links TRBV11-2 to TRBJ1-3; 10 bases agree with TRBD1. CDR3 length: 17 residues. J lost 0 bases, V lost 5 bases, and 7 bases had no gene match. Germline-derived CDR1 and CDR2 are SGHAT and FQNNGV.

J is TRBJ1-6 and V is TRBV14; 7 positions match TRBD1. CDR3 size: 15 residues. Trimming cost V 4 bases and J 6 bases; bases outside gene matches: 6. Per the germline V gene, CDR1 is SGHDN and CDR2 is FVKESK. The CDR3 protein is CASSLNRGPNSPLHF. The CDR3 DNA sequence: TGTGCCAGCAGCCTTAACAGGGGCCCTAATTCACCCCTCCACTTT.

The chain joins TRBV21-1 to TRBJ2-3; the table's TRBD2 call for D was not verified on the DNA. TRBV21-1 is a pseudogene. The CDR3 loop spans 13 amino acids. The chain's CDR3 is CASSKGVRDTQYF. DNA of the CDR3: TGTGCCAGCAGCAAAGGAGTACGAGATACGCAGTATTTT.

The genes are TRBV7-2 and TRBJ2-7, with D possibly being TRBD1 (6 bases). The CDR3 is 14 residues long. V was shortened by 5 bases and J by 3 bases, with 14 bases between the two germline ends. Germline assignment: CDR1 SGHTA and CDR2 FQGNSA. The CDR3 loop is CASSPQAGDYEQYF. CDR3 in DNA: TGTGCCAGCAGCCCCCAGGCAGGGGACTACGAGCAGTACTTC.

For the CDR3, the DNA is TGTGCCAGCAGTCCGCTAGCGGGAGTAGGAAATGAGCAGTTCTTC. Translated: CASSPLAGVGNEQFF. This chain links TRBV27 with TRBJ2-1; the match to TRBD2 covers 10 bases. Germline-derived CDR1 and CDR2 are MNHEY and SMNVEV (reference sequence). The CDR3 consists of 15 residues. Trimming took 5 bases from V and 7 from J; bases not matched to a gene: 8.

The J gene is TRBJ2-5, the V gene TRBV5-4; 8 bases are shared with TRBD2. The CDR3 spans 14 residues. Trimming cost V 2 bases and J 1 base; bases outside gene matches: 1. Germline CDR1 is SGHNT and CDR2 is YYREEE (reference sequence). The CDR3 loop is CASSLLAAQETQYF. The CDR3 DNA sequence: TGTGCCAGCAGCTTACTAGCGGCCCAAGAGACCCAGTACTTC.

V gene TRBV2 combines with J gene TRBJ2-7; TRBD2 is a possible D gene (6 bases). The length of the CDR3 is 14 residues. CDR1 SNHLY and CDR2 FYNNEI come from the germline V gene. Trimming shortened V by 6 bases and J by 7 bases, and 19 bases separated the two germline ends. The DNA for the CDR3 is TGTGCCAGCAGCCCGCTGTTCCCCGGGGGAGAGCAGTACTTC. Protein product: CASSPLFPGGEQYF. Combining the CDR3 with reference TRBV2 and TRBJ2-7 gives the whole variable domain EPEVTQTPSHQVTQMGQEVILRCVPISNHLYFYWYRQILGQKVEFLVSFYNNEISEKSEIFDDQFSVERPDGSNFTLKIRSTKLEDSAMYFCASSPLFPGGEQYFGPGTRLTVT.

Only a few counts were recorded for this clone. The chain uses TRBV11-2 and TRBJ1-1, with D hard to call. From germline, CDR1 is SGHAT and CDR2 FQNNGV. V was pared by 8 bases and J by 1 base, with 11 bases between. This CDR3 is 13 amino acids long. The CDR3 spells CASRPPGNTEAFF. The CDR3 DNA follows: TGTGCCAGCCGCCCCCCAGGGAACACTGAAGCTTTCTTT. Together with reference TRBV11-2 and TRBJ1-1, the CDR3 gives the full variable domain: EAGVAQSPRYKIIEKRQSVAFWCNPISGHATLYWYQQILGQGPKLLIQFQNNGVVDDSQLPKDRFSAERLKGVDSTLKIQPAKLEDSAVYLCASRPPGNTEAFFGQGTRLTVV.

The chain joins TRBV19 to TRBJ1-2; TRBD1 might be the D (6 bases). The germline V and J ends were trimmed by 4 bases and 3 bases, with 9 bases remaining between them. Germline V gives CDR1 LNHDA, CDR2 SQIVND (reference sequence). The CDR3 is 13 amino acids. CDR3 amino acids: CASSRTVDYGYTF. In nucleotides, the CDR3 is TGTGCCAGTAGTAGGACAGTGGACTATGGCTACACCTTC.

The chain joins TRBV27 to TRBJ1-6; D remains ambiguous. Germline values: CDR1 MNHEY, CDR2 SMNVEV (reference sequence). This CDR3 is built from 15 residues. V lost 2 bases and J lost 5, with 10 bases in between. The chain's CDR3 is CASSLGGQHNSPLHF. In DNA form, the CDR3 reads TGTGCCAGCAGTTTAGGCGGTCAGCATAATTCACCCCTCCACTTT.

This clone was counted once. The V gene is TRBV20-1, the J gene TRBJ2-7, with 10 bases aligning to TRBD2. The CDR3 has 16 residues. Germline V lookup: CDR1 DFQATT, CDR2 SNEGSKA (reference sequence). After removal of 4 bases from V and 3 bases from J, the junction contained 12 bases not matched to a gene. The chain's CDR3 is CSATDSGRSGRYEQYF. CDR3 bases: TGCAGTGCTACTGATAGCGGGAGGTCCGGACGCTACGAGCAGTACTTC.

The chain employs TRBV5-1 and TRBJ1-1; D unclear. Deletions cut 3 bases from V and 5 bases from J, with 11 bases between. Germline V gives CDR1 SGHRS, CDR2 YFSETQ. The CDR3 covers 13 residues. DNA of the CDR3: TGCGCCAGCAGCTCAAGAGGGAGGACTGAAGCTTTCTTT. As protein: CASSSRGRTEAFF. Supplemented by reference TRBV5-1 and TRBJ1-1, the full variable domain reads KAGVTQTPRYLIKTRGQQVTLSCSPISGHRSVSWYQQTPGQGLQFLFEYFSETQRNKGNFPGRFSGRQFSNSRSEMNVSTLELGDSALYLCASSSRGRTEAFFGQGTRLTVV.

The chain is built from TRBV29-1 and TRBJ1-2; D may be TRBD1 (6 bases). V was pared by 6 bases and J by 4 bases, with 15 bases between. The CDR3 sequence is 13 residues long. Per germline, CDR1 SQVTM and CDR2 ANQGSEA. CDR3 loop: CSVGGGAPYGYTF. In nucleotides, the CDR3 is TGCAGCGTGGGGGGGGGCGCGCCCTATGGCTACACCTTC. Full variable domain (missing parts from reference TRBV29-1 and TRBJ1-2): SAVISQKPSRDICQRGTSLTIQCQVDSQVTMMFWYRQQPGQSLTLIATANQGSEATYESGFVIDKFPISRPNLTFSTLTVSNMSPEDSSIYLCSVGGGAPYGYTFGSGTRLTVV.

This chain connects TRBV5-1 to TRBJ2-7, with D unresolved. CDR1 is SGHRS and CDR2 is YFSETQ in the germline V gene. V was pared by 4 bases and J by 2 bases, with 13 bases between. CDR3 length equals 14 residues. The CDR3 DNA reads as TGCGCCAGCAGCCCCGGGCTCGGCCCCTACGAGCAGTACTTC. Encoded protein: CASSPGLGPYEQYF.

The chain has TRBV29-1 and TRBJ2-7; 11 nucleotides align to TRBD2. Unmatched junction bases numbered 8, after V lost 6 bases and J lost 4 bases. Germline CDR1 SQVTM, CDR2 ANQGSEA. CDR3 length: 14 residues. The CDR3 reads CSVGVAGGSYEQYF. As DNA, the CDR3 is TGCAGCGTGGGGGTAGCGGGAGGGTCGTACGAGCAGTACTTC.

The chain links TRBV7-3 to TRBJ2-1, with D possibly being TRBD2 (5 bases). The germline V gene has CDR1 SGHTA and CDR2 FQGTGA. V was pared by 0 bases and J by 2 bases, with 8 bases between. The CDR3 covers 15 residues. This chain's CDR3 is CASSLTSEPYNEQFF. For the CDR3, the DNA is TGTGCCAGCAGCTTAACTAGCGAGCCCTACAATGAGCAGTTCTTC.